The clone carrying this T cell receptor beta chain was observed a handful of times. Its target is unknown. Method: immunoSEQ multiplex PCR; TCRdb's copy keeps in-frame clones and lacks some. The table lists roughly 2,700 clones, around 66% of them singletons. These data are taken from a study of STAT3 mutations in large granular lymphocyte leukemia. The V and J ends lost 4 bases and 0 bases, in that order; junction bases with no gene match: 5. The CDR3 contains 15 residues. Germline V CDR1 and CDR2: SGHVS, FQNEAQ. Findings and limits, study-wide: Every T-LGLL patient had at least one immunodominant TCRbeta clonotype.

The sample taken for sequencing was peripheral blood mononuclear cells. This receptor was obtained from a man aged 55 to 70 with T-cell large granular lymphocyte leukemia. Some clones in this sample may be carry-over from other donors' samples. The chain employs TRBV7-8 and TRBJ1-2; 7 nucleotides align to TRBD1. The CDR3 here is CASSSGTATNYGYTF. CDR3 bases: TGTGCCAGCAGCTCTGGGACAGCCACTAACTATGGCTACACCTTC.